The 24 T cell receptor beta chains reported below all come from one sample, sequenced in a study of beta chain features in type 1 diabetes. The antigens of these receptors remain unknown. Whole-study findings and limits: Type 1 diabetes patients showed a moderate but significant shortening of TCRB CDR3s in all four CD4+ subsets.

The entirety of the isolated RNA underwent reverse transcription, so expressed TCRB transcripts were sequenced. This table comes from immunoSEQ multiplex PCR, and its TCRdb copy is limited to in-frame clones, with some not included. The sample has around 710,000 clones, around 12% seen once; the top ten hold around 0.12%. Material for sequencing was naive CD4+ T cells from blood. The receptor source for this set is a man aged 25 to 45 with type 1 diabetes.

The chain links TRBV5-6 to TRBJ2-3; the D is unclear. Germline assignment: CDR1 SGHDT and CDR2 YYEEEE. This CDR3 has 15 amino acids. V was shortened by 5 bases and J by 4 bases, with 17 bases between the two germline ends. CDR3 residues: CASSRPFYSSDTQYF. CDR3 nucleotide sequence: TGTGCCAGCAGTCGCCCCTTCTACAGTTCAGATACGCAGTATTTT.

This sequence joins TRBV29-1 and TRBJ1-1; weak D call: TRBD1 (5 bases). The CDR3 has 11 residues. Germline CDR1 reads SQVTM; CDR2 reads ANQGSEA. With 3 bases removed from V and 11 bases from J, the gap between germline ends came to 13 bases. Written as DNA, the CDR3 is TGCAGCGTTGACCAGGGACTTGAGGCTTTCTTT. It translates to CSVDQGLEAFF.

The chain carries TRBV19 and TRBJ1-5, with 7 nucleotides matching TRBD1. This CDR3 comprises 12 residues. J lost 6 bases, V lost 8 bases, and 4 bases had no gene match. The germline gives CDR1 LNHDA, CDR2 SQIVND (reference sequence). The CDR3 DNA reads TGTGCCAGTCCCAGGGGGAGTCAGCCCCAGCATTTT. It specifies CASPRGSQPQHF. The variable domain in full, with the rest retrieved from reference TRBV19 and TRBJ1-5, is DGGITQSPKYLFRKEGQNVTLSCEQNLNHDAMYWYRQDPGQGLRLIYYSQIVNDFQKGDIAEGYSVSREKKESFPLTVTSAQKNPTAFYLCASPRGSQPQHFGDGTRLSIL.

The rearrangement joins TRBV28 to TRBJ2-2, with D perhaps TRBD1 (6 bases). Germline assignment: CDR1 MDHEN and CDR2 SYDVKM. The CDR3 covers 15 residues. The ends were cut back, 5 bases at V and 5 bases at J, with 15 bases in the middle. CDR3 region: CASSPYPGATGELFF. Here the CDR3 DNA reads TGTGCCAGCAGTCCATACCCAGGGGCTACCGGGGAGCTGTTTTTT.

V gene TRBV30 combines with J gene TRBJ2-1, with 11 bases that match TRBD1. This CDR3 has 17 amino acids. Germline trimming cut 3 bases from V and 1 base from J; bases unmatched to any gene: 8. Germline lookup yields CDR1 GTSNPN and CDR2 SVGIG (reference sequence). The CDR3 region has the DNA TGTGCCTGGAGGGCCGGGACAGGGGGGAATTCCTACAATGAGCAGTTCTTC. Protein: CAWRAGTGGNSYNEQFF.

This clone was detected a few times. This chain joins TRBV6-5 and TRBJ2-7, with TRBD1 matching 7 bases. The CDR3 runs to 13 residues. Trimming at V came to 8 bases and at J to 4 bases, leaving 8 bases not matched to a gene. Germline V gives CDR1 MNHEY, CDR2 SVGAGI. The CDR3 sequence: CASSGQSAYEQYF. DNA for the CDR3: TGTGCCAGCTCGGGACAGTCGGCGTACGAGCAGTACTTC.

J is TRBJ1-2 and V is TRBV28; TRBD1 matches 7 bases. The V gene's germline CDR1 is MDHEN and CDR2 SYDVKM. The J segment lost 1 base and the V segment lost 4 bases, leaving 6 bases of the junction unmatched. This CDR3 region has 15 residues. CDR3 in amino acids: CASSSTGTVNYGYTF. CDR3 DNA: TGTGCCAGCAGTTCGACCGGGACAGTTAACTATGGCTACACCTTC.

This clone was detected only a few times. This chain connects TRBV25-1 to TRBJ1-1; D unclear. There are 14 residues in the CDR3. Trimming left V 8 bases short and J 0 bases short, with 13 bases between. Germline assignment: CDR1 MGHDK and CDR2 SYGVNS. The CDR3 sequence is CASSIIGMNTEAFF. CDR3 DNA sequence: TGTGCCAGCTCTATAATCGGGATGAACACTGAAGCTTTCTTT.

Only a few counts were recorded for this clone. This chain links TRBV12-5 with TRBJ2-3; 7 bases agree with TRBD2. Germline CDR1 LGHNT, CDR2 FRNRAP. The CDR3 loop spans 16 amino acids. V lost 5 bases, J lost 4 bases, and 12 bases stayed unmatched. CDR3 nucleotides: TGTGCTAGTGGTAGGCCCTTTCAAGCGGGGCCAGATACGCAGTATTTT. It is translated as CASGRPFQAGPDTQYF.

This clone was picked up a small number of times. The chain combines TRBV5-4 with TRBJ2-1, with D tentatively TRBD2 (5 bases). V was shortened by 0 bases and J by 8 bases, with 6 bases between the two germline ends. This CDR3 has 12 amino acids. Germline values: CDR1 SGHNT, CDR2 YYREEE (reference sequence). The CDR3 region has the DNA TGTGCCAGCAGCTTGGGGCGGGATGAGCAGTTCTTC. This gives the protein CASSLGRDEQFF.

The rearrangement links TRBV9 to TRBJ1-6; D gene uncertain. The CDR3 has 15 amino acids. Germline assignment: CDR1 SGDLS and CDR2 YYNGEE. V was pared by 1 base and J by 6 bases, with 11 bases between. The DNA of the CDR3 is TGTGCCAGCAGCGTATGGGGAGTCGGTAATTCACCCCTCCACTTT. Translated, it gives CASSVWGVGNSPLHF.

Only a few counts were recorded for this clone. DNA for the CDR3: TGCAGCGTTGAAGCGGCGGGAAACATTCAGTACTTC. This sequence encodes CSVEAAGNIQYF. The V and J genes are TRBV29-1 and TRBJ2-4; tentatively, D is TRBD2 (5 bases). V lost 1 base to trimming and J lost 6 bases, with 7 bases between them. Germline CDR1 reads SQVTM; CDR2 reads ANQGSEA. CDR3 length equals 12 residues.

The chain links TRBV15 to TRBJ2-3, with TRBD2 identical over 8 bases. The CDR3 contains 16 residues. Germline V CDR1 and CDR2: LNHNV, YYDKDF (reference sequence). The trim removed 3 bases at V and 0 bases at J, leaving 5 bases unmatched. The CDR3 sequence: CATSSRAGASTDTQYF. The CDR3 DNA is TGTGCCACCAGCAGCAGAGCGGGGGCCAGCACAGATACGCAGTATTTT.

V is TRBV13 and J is TRBJ1-1; D is unclear. This CDR3 comprises 13 residues. Germline values: CDR1 PRHDT, CDR2 FYEKMQ (reference sequence). The V end was cut by 4 bases, the J end by 1 base, with 7 bases between. This CDR3 reads CASSSRGNTEAFF. CDR3 sequence (DNA): TGTGCCAGCAGCTCCCGGGGGAACACTGAAGCTTTCTTT. Based on the CDR3 plus reference TRBV13 and TRBJ1-1, the full variable domain is AAGVIQSPRHLIKEKRETATLKCYPIPRHDTVYWYQQGPGQDPQFLISFYEKMQSDKGSIPDRFSAQQFSDYHSELNMSSLELGDSALYFCASSSRGNTEAFFGQGTRLTVV.

There are a few counts of this clone. The rearrangement joins TRBV5-1 to TRBJ2-1; D may be TRBD1 or TRBD2 (6 bases each). The V gene's germline CDR1 is SGHRS and CDR2 YFSETQ. Trimming cost V 0 bases and J 9 bases, with 19 bases left between them. The CDR3 loop spans 16 amino acids. CDR3 region: CASSLDTSPGGVEQFF. The CDR3 coding sequence is TGCGCCAGCAGCTTGGATACTAGCCCCGGGGGCGTTGAGCAGTTCTTC. Complete variable domain (other parts from reference TRBV5-1 and TRBJ2-1): KAGVTQTPRYLIKTRGQQVTLSCSPISGHRSVSWYQQTPGQGLQFLFEYFSETQRNKGNFPGRFSGRQFSNSRSEMNVSTLELGDSALYLCASSLDTSPGGVEQFFGPGTRLTVL.

As for this clone: Additional DNA sequences in this sample encode the identical CDR3. This rearrangement joins TRBV30 to TRBJ2-3; D is undetermined. V was clipped by 1 base and J by 0 bases, with 5 bases between them. The germline V gene encodes CDR1 GTSNPN and CDR2 SVGIG (reference sequence). There are 13 residues in the CDR3. Here the CDR3 reads CAWSGASTDTQYF. CDR3 nucleotides: TGTGCCTGGAGTGGTGCCAGCACAGATACGCAGTATTTT.

This clone was seen only once. The rearrangement uses TRBV19 and TRBJ1-6; TRBD1 aligns across 7 bases. J gave up 6 bases and V 6 bases, and 2 bases lay outside the gene matches. The CDR3 totals 13 residues. From germline, CDR1 is LNHDA and CDR2 SQIVND (reference sequence). The CDR3 region is CASRGQLNSPLHF. The CDR3 DNA reads as TGTGCCAGTAGGGGACAGCTTAATTCACCCCTCCACTTT.

The chain joins TRBV28 to TRBJ2-2; the match to TRBD1 covers 11 bases. Germline CDR1 is MDHEN and CDR2 is SYDVKM. J gave up 6 bases and V 2 bases, and 2 bases lay outside the gene matches. The CDR3 extends over 15 amino acids. The CDR3 here is CASSLLGQGAGELFF. The DNA of the CDR3 is TGTGCCAGCAGTTTACTGGGACAGGGGGCCGGGGAGCTGTTTTTT.

V gene TRBV10-2 combines with J gene TRBJ1-2; maybe TRBD1 (5 bases). CDR3 length: 15 residues. Germline V gives CDR1 WSHSY, CDR2 SAAADI. Trimming left V 2 bases short and J 4 bases short, with 14 bases between. The CDR3 loop is CASSEEAGLSYGYTF. The CDR3 DNA sequence: TGCGCCAGCAGTGAGGAGGCAGGGCTGAGCTATGGCTACACCTTC.

In the case of this clone: Other DNA sequences within the sample encode an identical CDR3. The chain joins TRBV6-5 to TRBJ2-2; D possibly uses TRBD1 or TRBD2 (5 bases each). Trimming took off 0 bases at V and 4 bases at J, with 12 bases between the two ends. CDR3 size: 16 residues. Per the germline V gene, CDR1 is MNHEY and CDR2 is SVGAGI. CDR3 nucleotides: TGTGCCAGCAGTTACTCGGGGGATCCCGGCACCGGGGAGCTGTTTTTT. Its translation: CASSYSGDPGTGELFF.

The V call is TRBV19, the J call TRBJ2-7; tentatively, D is TRBD2 (6 bases). There are 15 residues in the CDR3. V lost 5 bases and J 7 bases, leaving 21 bases between the germline ends. Germline CDR1 reads LNHDA; CDR2 reads SQIVND (reference sequence). CDR3 sequence: CASSATGTPAGEQYF. Written as DNA, the CDR3 is TGTGCCAGTAGTGCAACCGGGACTCCAGCTGGGGAGCAGTACTTC.

This clone was seen a handful of times. The chain is built from TRBV7-2 and TRBJ2-1; TRBD1 matches 11 bases. Germline CDR1 SGHTA, CDR2 FQGNSA. Trimming removed 2 bases from V and 9 bases from J; junction bases left unmatched: 9. This CDR3 is 16 amino acids long. The CDR3 sequence: CASSLLGQGAPGEQFF. CDR3 sequence (DNA): TGTGCCAGCAGCTTACTTGGACAGGGGGCGCCAGGTGAGCAGTTCTTC.

This chain joins TRBV6-5 and TRBJ2-6; D not resolved. The CDR3 totals 15 residues. V gave up 3 bases and J gave up 0 bases, with 6 bases separating them. Germline CDR1 and CDR2: MNHEY and SVGAGI. The DNA for the CDR3 is TGTGCCAGCAGTTATAAGGGCTCTGGGGCCAACGTCCTGACTTTC. It specifies CASSYKGSGANVLTF.

This chain uses TRBV6-6 with TRBJ2-1; D possibly uses TRBD1 or TRBD2 (6 bases each). The germline V gene has CDR1 MNHNY and CDR2 SVGAGI (reference sequence). V was trimmed by 7 bases and J by 0 bases, leaving 13 bases between them. CDR3 length: 15 residues. The CDR3 protein is CASTEGGLSYNEQFF. Here the CDR3 DNA reads TGTGCCAGCACTGAGGGGGGCCTCTCCTACAATGAGCAGTTCTTC.